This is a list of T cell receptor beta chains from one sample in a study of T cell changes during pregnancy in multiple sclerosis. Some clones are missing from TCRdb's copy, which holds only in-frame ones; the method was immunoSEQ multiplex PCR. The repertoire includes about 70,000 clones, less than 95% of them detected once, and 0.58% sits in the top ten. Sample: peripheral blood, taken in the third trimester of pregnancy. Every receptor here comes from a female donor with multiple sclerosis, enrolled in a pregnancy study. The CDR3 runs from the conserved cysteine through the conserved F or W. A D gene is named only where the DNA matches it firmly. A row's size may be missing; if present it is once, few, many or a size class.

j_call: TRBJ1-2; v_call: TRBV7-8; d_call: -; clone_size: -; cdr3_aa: CASSLVGGQIEVSTF; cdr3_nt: TGTGCCAGCAGCTTAGTTGGTGGGCAAATCGAAGTTAGCACCTTC
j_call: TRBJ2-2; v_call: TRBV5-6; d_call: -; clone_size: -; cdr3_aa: CASRTPGTGELFF; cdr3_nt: TGTGCCAGCAGGACTCCGGGGACCGGGGAGCTGTTTTTT
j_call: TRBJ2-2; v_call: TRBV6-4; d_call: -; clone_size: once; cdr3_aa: CASRAPGAGELFF; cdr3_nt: TGTGCCAGCAGGGCCCCCGGGGCCGGGGAGCTGTTTTTT
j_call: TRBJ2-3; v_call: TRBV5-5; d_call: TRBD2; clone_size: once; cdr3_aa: CASSWGLAATDTQYF; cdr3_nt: TGTGCCAGCAGCTGGGGACTAGCGGCCACAGATACGCAGTATTTT
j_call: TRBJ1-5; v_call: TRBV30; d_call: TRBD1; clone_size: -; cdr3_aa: CAWSVQGAQPQHF; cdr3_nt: TGTGCCTGGAGTGTACAGGGGGCCCAGCCCCAGCATTTT
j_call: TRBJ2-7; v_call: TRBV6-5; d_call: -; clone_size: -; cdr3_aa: CASSYSMARNYEQYF; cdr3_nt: TGTGCCAGCAGTTATTCAATGGCCAGGAACTACGAGCAGTACTTC
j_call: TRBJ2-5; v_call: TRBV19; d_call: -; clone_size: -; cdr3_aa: CASEGGRETQYF; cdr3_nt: TGTGCCAGCGAGGGGGGGCGAGAGACCCAGTACTTC
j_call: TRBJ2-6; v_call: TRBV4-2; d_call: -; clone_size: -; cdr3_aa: CASSQDTGSGANVLTF; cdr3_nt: TGTGCCAGCAGCCAAGATACAGGTTCTGGGGCCAACGTCCTGACTTTC
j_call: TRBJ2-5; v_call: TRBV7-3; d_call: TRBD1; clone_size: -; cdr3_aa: CASSLTRQGAQETQYF; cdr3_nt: TGTGCCAGCAGCTTAACCCGACAGGGGGCCCAAGAGACCCAGTACTTC
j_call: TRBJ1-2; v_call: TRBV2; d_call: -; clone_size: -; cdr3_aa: CASNRNYGYTF; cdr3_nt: TGTGCCAGCAACAGGAACTATGGCTACACCTTC
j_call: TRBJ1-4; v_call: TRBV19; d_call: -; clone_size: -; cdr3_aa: CATRNPPDGAPNNEKLFF; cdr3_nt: TGTGCCACCCGAAACCCCCCGGATGGGGCCCCAAATAATGAAAAACTGTTTTTT
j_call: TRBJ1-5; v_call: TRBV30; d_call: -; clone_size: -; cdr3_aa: CAWSREYSNQPQHF; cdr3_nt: TGTGCCTGGAGTAGGGAGTATAGCAATCAGCCCCAGCATTTT
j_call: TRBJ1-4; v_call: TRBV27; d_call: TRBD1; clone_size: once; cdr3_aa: CASGSGQGAWGTNEKLFF; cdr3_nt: TGTGCCAGCGGGAGTGGGCAGGGGGCTTGGGGGACTAATGAAAAACTGTTTTTT
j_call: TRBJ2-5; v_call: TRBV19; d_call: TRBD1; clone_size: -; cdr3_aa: CASSIPGGLETQYF; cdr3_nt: TGTGCCAGTAGTATCCCAGGGGGCCTGGAGACCCAGTACTTC
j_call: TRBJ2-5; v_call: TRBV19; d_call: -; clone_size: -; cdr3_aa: CASSIAGVETQYF; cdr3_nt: TGTGCCAGTAGTATAGCGGGGGTAGAGACCCAGTACTTC
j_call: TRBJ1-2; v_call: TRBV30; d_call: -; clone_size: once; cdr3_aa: CAWNLRANYGYTF; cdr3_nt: TGTGCCTGGAACCTTCGAGCTAACTATGGCTACACCTTC
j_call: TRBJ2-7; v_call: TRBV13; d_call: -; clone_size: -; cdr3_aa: CASSSQTLFGSPYEQYF; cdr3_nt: TGTGCCAGCAGCTCCCAGACTCTATTCGGGAGCCCATACGAGCAGTACTTC
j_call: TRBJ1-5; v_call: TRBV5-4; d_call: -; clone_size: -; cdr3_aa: CASSLAGGSNQPQHF; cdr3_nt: TGTGCCAGCAGCTTGGCCGGGGGGAGCAATCAGCCCCAGCATTTT
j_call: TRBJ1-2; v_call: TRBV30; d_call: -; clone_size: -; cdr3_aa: CAWSPKNGYGYTF; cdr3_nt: TGTGCCTGGAGCCCTAAGAACGGCTATGGCTACACCTTC
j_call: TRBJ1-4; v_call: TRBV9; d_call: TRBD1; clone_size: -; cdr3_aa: CASSALTGANEKLFF; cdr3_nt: TGTGCCAGCAGCGCCTTGACAGGGGCTAATGAAAAACTGTTTTTT
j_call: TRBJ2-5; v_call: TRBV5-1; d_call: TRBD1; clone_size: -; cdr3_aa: CASRVTPGQRETQYF; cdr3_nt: TGCGCCAGCAGGGTTACGCCGGGACAGCGCGAGACCCAGTACTTC
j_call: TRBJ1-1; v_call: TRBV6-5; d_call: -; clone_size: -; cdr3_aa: CASSYSRGLGNTEAFF; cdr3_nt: TGTGCCAGCAGTTACTCGCGGGGGCTGGGGAACACTGAAGCTTTCTTT